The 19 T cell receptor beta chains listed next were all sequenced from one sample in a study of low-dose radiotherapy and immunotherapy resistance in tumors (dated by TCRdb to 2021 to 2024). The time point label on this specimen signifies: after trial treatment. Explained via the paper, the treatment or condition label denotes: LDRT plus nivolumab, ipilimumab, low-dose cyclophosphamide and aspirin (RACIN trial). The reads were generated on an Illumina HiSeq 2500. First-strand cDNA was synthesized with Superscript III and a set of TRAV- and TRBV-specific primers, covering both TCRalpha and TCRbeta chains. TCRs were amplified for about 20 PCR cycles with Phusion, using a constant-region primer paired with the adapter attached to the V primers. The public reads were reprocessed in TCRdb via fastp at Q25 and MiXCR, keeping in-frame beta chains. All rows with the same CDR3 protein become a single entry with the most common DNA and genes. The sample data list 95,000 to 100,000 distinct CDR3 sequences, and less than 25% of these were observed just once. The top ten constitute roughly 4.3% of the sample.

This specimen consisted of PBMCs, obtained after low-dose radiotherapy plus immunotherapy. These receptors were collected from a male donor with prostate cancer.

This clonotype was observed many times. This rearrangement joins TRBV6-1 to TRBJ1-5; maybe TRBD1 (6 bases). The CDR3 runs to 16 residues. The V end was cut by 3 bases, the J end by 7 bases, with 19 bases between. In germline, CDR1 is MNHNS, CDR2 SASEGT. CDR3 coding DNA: TGTGCCAGCAGTGAGGCGGGGGCGCGGAGAGAACAGCCCCAGCATTTT. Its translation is CASSEAGARREQPQHF.

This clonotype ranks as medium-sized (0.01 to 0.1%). This chain's CDR3 is CASSPQNVNTEAFF. The DNA for the CDR3 is TGTGCCAGCAGTCCTCAGAACGTGAACACTGAAGCTTTCTTT. The chain has TRBV28 and TRBJ1-1; D unclear. The length of the CDR3 is 14 residues. The V gene's germline CDR1 is MDHEN and CDR2 SYDVKM. Trimming left V 5 bases short and J 0 bases short, with 10 bases between.

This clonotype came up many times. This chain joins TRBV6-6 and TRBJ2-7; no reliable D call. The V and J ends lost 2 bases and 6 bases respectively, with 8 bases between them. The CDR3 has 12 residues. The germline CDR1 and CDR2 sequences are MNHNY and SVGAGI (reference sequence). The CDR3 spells CASSYRVGEQYF. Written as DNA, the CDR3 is TGTGCCAGCAGTTACCGGGTGGGCGAGCAGTACTTC.

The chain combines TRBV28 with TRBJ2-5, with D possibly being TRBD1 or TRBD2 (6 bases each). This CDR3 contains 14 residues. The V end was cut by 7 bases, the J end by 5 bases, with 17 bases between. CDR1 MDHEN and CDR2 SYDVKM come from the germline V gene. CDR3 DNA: TGTGCCAGCAACGCAGGGGAGGTTTGGGAGACCCAGTACTTC. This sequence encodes CASNAGEVWETQYF.

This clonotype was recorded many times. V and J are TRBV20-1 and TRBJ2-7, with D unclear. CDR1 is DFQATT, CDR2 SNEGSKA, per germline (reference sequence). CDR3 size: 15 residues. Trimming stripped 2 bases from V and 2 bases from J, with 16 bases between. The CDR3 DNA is TGCAGTGCTAGATCCCGGGCAGGTGGGGCCTACGAGCAGTACTTC. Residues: CSARSRAGGAYEQYF.

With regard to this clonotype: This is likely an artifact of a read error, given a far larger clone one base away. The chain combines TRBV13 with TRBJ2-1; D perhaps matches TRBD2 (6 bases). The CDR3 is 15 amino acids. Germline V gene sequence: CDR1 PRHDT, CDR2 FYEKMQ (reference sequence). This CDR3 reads CASSSRRGSYKEQFF. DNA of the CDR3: TGTGCCAGCAGCTCTCGGCGGGGCTCCTACAAGGAGCAGTTCTTC.

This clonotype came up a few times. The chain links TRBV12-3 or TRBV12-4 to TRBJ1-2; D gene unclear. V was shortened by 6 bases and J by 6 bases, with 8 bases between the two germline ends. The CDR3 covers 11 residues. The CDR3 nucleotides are TGTGCCAGCAGGAGCGGGAATGGCTACACCTTC. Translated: CASRSGNGYTF.

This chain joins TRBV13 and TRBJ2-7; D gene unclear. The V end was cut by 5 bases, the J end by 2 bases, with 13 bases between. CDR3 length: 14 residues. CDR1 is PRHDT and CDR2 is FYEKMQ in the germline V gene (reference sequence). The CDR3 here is CASSTDPAAYEQYF. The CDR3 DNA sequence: TGTGCCAGCAGCACGGACCCTGCTGCCTACGAGCAGTACTTC. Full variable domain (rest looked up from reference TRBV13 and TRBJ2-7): AAGVIQSPRHLIKEKRETATLKCYPIPRHDTVYWYQQGPGQDPQFLISFYEKMQSDKGSIPDRFSAQQFSDYHSELNMSSLELGDSALYFCASSTDPAAYEQYFGPGTRLTVT.

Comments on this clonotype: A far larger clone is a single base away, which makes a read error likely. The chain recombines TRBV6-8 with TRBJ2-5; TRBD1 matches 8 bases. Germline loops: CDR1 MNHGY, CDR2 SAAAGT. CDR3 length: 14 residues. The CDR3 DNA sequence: TGTGCCAGTGATTCAGGGGGCTCGGTAGAGACCCGGTACTTC. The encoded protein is CASDSGGSVETRYF.

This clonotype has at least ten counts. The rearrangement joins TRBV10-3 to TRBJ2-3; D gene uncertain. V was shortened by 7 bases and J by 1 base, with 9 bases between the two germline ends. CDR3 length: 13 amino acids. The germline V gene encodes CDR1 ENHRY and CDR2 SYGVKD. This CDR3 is CAIKELGTDTQYF. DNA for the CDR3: TGTGCCATCAAGGAACTCGGCACAGATACGCAGTATTTT.

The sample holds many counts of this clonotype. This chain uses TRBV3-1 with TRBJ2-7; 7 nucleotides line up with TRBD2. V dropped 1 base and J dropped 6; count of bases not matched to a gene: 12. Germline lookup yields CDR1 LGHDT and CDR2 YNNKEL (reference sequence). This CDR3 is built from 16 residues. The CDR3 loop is CASSQGAGRDFPEQYF. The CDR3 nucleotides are TGTGCCAGCAGCCAAGGAGCGGGACGAGATTTCCCCGAGCAGTACTTC.

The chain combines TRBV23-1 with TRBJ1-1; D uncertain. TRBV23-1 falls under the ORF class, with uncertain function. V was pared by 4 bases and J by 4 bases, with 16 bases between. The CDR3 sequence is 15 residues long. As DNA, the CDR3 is TGCGCCAGCAGTCCTAAGTTAAAGAGGGCCACTGAAGCTTTCTTT. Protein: CASSPKLKRATEAFF.

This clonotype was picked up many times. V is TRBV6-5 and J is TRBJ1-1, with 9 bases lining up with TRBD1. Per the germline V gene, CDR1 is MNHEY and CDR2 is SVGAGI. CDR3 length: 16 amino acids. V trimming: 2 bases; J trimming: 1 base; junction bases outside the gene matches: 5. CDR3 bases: TGTGCCAGCAGTTACCCCGGGACAGGGCCGAACACTGAAGCTTTCTTT. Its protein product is CASSYPGTGPNTEAFF.

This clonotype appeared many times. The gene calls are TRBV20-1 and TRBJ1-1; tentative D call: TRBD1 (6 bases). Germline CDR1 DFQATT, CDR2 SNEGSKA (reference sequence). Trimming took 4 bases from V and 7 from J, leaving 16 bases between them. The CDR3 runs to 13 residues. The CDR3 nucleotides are TGCAGTGCTACCCCCCGGGGGGCGAGTGAAGCTTTCTTT. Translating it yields CSATPRGASEAFF.

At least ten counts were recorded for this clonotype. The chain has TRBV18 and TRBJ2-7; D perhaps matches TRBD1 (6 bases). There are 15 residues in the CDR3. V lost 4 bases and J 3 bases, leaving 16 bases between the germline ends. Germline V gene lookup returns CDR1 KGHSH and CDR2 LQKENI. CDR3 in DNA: TGTGCCAGCTCACTTATCACTACAGGGATCTACGAGCAGTACTTC. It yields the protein CASSLITTGIYEQYF.

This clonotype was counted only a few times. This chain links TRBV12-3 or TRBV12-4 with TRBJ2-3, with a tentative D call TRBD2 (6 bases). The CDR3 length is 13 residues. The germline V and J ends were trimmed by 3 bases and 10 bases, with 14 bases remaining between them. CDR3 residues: CASSFSNGEAQYF. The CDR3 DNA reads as TGTGCCAGCAGTTTTAGTAATGGGGAGGCGCAGTATTTT.

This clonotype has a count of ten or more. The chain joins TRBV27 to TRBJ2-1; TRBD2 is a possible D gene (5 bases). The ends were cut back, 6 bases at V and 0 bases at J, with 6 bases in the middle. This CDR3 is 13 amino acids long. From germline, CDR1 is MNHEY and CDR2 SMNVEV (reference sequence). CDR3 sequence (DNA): TGTGCCAGCAGCCGGGACTCCTACAATGAGCAGTTCTTC. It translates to CASSRDSYNEQFF.

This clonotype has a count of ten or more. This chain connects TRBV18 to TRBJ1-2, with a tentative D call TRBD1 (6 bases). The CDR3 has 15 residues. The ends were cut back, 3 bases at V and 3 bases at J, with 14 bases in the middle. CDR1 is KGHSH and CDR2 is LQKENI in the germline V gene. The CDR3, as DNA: TGTGCCAGCTCACCGGTCGGCAGGGGAGACTATGGCTACACCTTC. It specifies CASSPVGRGDYGYTF.

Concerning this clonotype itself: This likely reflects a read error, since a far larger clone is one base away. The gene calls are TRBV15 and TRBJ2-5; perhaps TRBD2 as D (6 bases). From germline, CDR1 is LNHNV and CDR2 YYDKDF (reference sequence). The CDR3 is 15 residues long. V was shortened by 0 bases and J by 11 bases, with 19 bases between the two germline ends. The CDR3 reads CATSRDGGANNEQYF. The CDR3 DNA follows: TGTGCCACCAGCAGAGATGGAGGGGCCAACAATGAGCAGTACTTC.